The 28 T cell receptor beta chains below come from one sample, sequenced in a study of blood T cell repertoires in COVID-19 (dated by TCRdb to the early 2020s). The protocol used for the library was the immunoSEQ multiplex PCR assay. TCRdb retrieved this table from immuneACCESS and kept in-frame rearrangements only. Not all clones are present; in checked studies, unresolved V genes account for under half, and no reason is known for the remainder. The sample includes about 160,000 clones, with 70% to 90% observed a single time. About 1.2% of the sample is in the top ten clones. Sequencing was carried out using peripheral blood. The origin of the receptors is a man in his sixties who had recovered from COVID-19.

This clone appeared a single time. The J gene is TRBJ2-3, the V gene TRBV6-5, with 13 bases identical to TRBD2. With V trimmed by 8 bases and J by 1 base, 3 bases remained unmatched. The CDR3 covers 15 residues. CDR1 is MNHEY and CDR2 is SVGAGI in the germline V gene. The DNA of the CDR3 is TGTGCCAGCGGGACTAGCGGGGCTCGCACAGATACGCAGTATTTT. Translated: CASGTSGARTDTQYF.

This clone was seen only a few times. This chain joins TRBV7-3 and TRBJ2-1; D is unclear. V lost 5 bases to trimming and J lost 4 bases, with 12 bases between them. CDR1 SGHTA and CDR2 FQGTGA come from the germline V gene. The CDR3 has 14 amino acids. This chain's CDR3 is CASSQLRGYNEQFF. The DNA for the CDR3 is TGTGCCAGCAGCCAGTTGAGAGGTTACAATGAGCAGTTCTTC.

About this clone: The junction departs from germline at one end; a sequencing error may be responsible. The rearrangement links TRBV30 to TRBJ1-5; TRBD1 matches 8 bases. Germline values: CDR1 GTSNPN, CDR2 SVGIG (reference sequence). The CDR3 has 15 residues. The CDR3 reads CAWSSRTGNNQPQHF. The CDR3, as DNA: TGCGCCTGGAGCAGCAGGACAGGGAACAATCAGCCCCAGCATTTT. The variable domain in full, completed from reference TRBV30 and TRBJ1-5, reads SQTIHQWPATLVQPVGSPLSLECTVEGTSNPNLYWYRQAAGRGLQLLFYSVGIGQISSEVPQNLSASRPQDRQFILSSKKLLLSDSGFYLCAWSSRTGNNQPQHFGDGTRLSIL.

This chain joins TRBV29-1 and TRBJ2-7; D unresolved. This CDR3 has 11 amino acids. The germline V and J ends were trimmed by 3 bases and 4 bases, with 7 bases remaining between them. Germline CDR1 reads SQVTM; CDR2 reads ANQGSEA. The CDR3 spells CSVEKAYEQYF. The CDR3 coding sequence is TGCAGCGTTGAGAAAGCTTACGAGCAGTACTTC.

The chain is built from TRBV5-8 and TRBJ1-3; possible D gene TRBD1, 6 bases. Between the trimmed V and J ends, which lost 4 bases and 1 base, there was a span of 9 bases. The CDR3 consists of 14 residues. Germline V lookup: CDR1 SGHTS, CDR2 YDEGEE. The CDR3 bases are TGTGCCAGCAGCAGGACAGTGTCTGGAAACACCATATATTTT. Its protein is CASSRTVSGNTIYF.

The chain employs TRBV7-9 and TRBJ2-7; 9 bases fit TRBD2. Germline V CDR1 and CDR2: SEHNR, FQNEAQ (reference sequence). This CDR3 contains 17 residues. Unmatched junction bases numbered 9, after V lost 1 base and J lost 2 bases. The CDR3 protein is CASSLGAFGTSTYEQYF. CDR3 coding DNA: TGTGCCAGCAGCTTAGGAGCTTTCGGGACTAGCACCTACGAGCAGTACTTC.

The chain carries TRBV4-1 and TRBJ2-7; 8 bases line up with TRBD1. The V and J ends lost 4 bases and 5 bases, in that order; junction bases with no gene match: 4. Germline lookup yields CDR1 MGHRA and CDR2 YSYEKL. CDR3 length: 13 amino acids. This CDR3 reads CASSPGQGDEQYF. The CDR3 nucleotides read TGCGCCAGCAGCCCCGGACAGGGCGACGAGCAGTACTTC.

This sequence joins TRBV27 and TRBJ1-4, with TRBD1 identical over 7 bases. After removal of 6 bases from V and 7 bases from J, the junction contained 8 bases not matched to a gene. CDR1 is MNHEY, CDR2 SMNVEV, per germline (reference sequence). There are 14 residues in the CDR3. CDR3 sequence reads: CASSYRGRSEKLFF. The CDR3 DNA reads TGTGCCAGCAGCTACAGGGGAAGAAGTGAAAAACTGTTTTTT. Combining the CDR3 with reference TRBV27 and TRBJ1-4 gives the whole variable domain EAQVTQNPRYLITVTGKKLTVTCSQNMNHEYMSWYRQDPGLGLRQIYYSMNVEVTDKGDVPEGYKVSRKEKRNFPLILESPSPNQTSLYFCASSYRGRSEKLFFGSGTQLSVL.

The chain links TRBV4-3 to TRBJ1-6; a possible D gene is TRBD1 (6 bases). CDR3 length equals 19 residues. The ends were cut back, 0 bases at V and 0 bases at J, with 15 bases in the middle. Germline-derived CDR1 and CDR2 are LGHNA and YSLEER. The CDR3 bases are TGCGCCAGCAGCCAAGATGTGCAGGGGCTTAGCTCCTATAATTCACCCCTCCACTTT. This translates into CASSQDVQGLSSYNSPLHF.

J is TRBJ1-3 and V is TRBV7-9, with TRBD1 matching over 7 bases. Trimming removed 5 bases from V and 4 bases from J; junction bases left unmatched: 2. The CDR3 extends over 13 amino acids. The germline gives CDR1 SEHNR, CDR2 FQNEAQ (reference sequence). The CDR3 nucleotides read TGTGCCAGCAGCGGGGACAGCGGAAACACCATATATTTT. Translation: CASSGDSGNTIYF.

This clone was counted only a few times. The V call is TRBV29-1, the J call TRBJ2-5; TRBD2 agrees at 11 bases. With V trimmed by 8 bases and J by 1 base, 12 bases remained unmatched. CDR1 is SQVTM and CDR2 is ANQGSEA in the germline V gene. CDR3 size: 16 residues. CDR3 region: CSFLAGGPTLQETQYF. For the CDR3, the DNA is TGCAGCTTCTTAGCGGGGGGGCCGACCCTCCAAGAGACCCAGTACTTC.

CDR3 loop: CASSTFRTYTGELFF. The CDR3 nucleotides read TGTGCCAGCAGCACCTTCAGGACTTACACCGGGGAGCTGTTTTTT. This chain joins TRBV27 and TRBJ2-2, with a possible D match to TRBD2 (5 bases). V was clipped by 6 bases and J by 3 bases, with 14 bases between them. CDR1 MNHEY and CDR2 SMNVEV come from the germline V gene (reference sequence). The CDR3 has 15 residues.

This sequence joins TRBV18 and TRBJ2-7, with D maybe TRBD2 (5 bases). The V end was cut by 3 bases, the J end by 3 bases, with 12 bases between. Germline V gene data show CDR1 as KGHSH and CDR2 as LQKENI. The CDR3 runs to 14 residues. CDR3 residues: CASSPKNGNYEQYF. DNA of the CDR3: TGTGCCAGCTCACCTAAGAACGGGAACTACGAGCAGTACTTC. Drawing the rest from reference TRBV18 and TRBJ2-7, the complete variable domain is NAGVMQNPRHLVRRRGQEARLRCSPMKGHSHVYWYRQLPEEGLKFMVYLQKENIIDESGMPKERFSAEFPKEGPSILRIQQVVRGDSAAYFCASSPKNGNYEQYFGPGTRLTVT.

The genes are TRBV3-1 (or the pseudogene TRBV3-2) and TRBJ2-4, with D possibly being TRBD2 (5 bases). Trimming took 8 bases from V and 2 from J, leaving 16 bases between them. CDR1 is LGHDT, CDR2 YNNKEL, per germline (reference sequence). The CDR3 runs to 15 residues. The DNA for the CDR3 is TGTGCCAGCTCCGGGCCTAGCATTACCAAAAACATTCAGTACTTC. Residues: CASSGPSITKNIQYF.

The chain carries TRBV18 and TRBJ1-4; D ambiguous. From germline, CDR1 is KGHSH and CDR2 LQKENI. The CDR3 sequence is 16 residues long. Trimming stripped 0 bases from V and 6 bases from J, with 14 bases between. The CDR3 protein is CASSPPNRGRDEKLFF. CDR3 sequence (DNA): TGTGCCAGCTCACCACCGAATAGAGGCAGAGATGAAAAACTGTTTTTT.

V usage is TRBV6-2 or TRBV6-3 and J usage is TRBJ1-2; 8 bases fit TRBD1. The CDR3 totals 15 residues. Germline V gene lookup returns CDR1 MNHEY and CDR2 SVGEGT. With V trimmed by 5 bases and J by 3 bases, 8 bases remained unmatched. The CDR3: CASSPRTGWYYGYTF. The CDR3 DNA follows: TGTGCCAGCAGTCCCCGGACAGGGTGGTACTATGGCTACACCTTC.

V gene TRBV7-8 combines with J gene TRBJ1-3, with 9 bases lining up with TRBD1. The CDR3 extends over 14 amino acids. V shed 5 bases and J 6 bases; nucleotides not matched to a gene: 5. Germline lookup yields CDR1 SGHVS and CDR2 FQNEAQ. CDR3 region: CASSRDRVPNTIYF. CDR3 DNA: TGTGCCAGCAGCCGGGACAGGGTTCCAAACACCATATATTTT.

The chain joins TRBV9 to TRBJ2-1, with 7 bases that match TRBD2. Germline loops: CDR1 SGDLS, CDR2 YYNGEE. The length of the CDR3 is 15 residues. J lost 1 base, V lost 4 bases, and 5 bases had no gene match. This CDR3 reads CASSSGGGSYNEQFF. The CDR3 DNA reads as TGTGCCAGCAGCTCGGGGGGAGGTTCCTACAATGAGCAGTTCTTC. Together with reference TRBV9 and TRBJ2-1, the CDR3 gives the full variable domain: DSGVTQTPKHLITATGQRVTLRCSPRSGDLSVYWYQQSLDQGLQFLIQYYNGEERAKGNILERFSAQQFPDLHSELNLSSLELGDSALYFCASSSGGGSYNEQFFGPGTRLTVL.

The CDR3 here is CASSLDQGSGNTIYF. CDR3 nucleotide sequence: TGTGCCAGCAGCTTGGACCAGGGGTCTGGAAACACCATATATTTT. The chain couples TRBV5-6 to TRBJ1-3; possible D gene TRBD1, 6 bases. The ends were cut back, 0 bases at V and 1 base at J, with 8 bases in the middle. Germline V lookup: CDR1 SGHDT, CDR2 YYEEEE. The CDR3 consists of 15 residues.

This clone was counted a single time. CDR3 DNA sequence: TGTGCCTGGAGGGACAGGGGGCTTGGTGGCTACACCTTC. Its translation is CAWRDRGLGGYTF. This chain uses TRBV30 with TRBJ1-2; 11 bases map to TRBD1. Germline loops: CDR1 GTSNPN, CDR2 SVGIG (reference sequence). The ends lost 3 bases at V and 7 bases at J; junction bases unmatched: 4. This CDR3 has 13 amino acids.

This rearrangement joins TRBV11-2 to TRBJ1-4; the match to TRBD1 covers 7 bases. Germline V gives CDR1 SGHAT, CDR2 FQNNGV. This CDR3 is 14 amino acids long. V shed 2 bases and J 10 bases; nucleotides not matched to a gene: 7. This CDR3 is CASSLTGARRKLFF. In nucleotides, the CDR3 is TGTGCCAGCAGCTTAACAGGGGCTAGACGAAAACTGTTTTTT.

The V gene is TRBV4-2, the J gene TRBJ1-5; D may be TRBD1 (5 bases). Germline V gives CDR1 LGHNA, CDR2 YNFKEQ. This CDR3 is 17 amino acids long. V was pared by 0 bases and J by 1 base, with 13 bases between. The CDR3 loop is CASSQEYTGLSNQPQHF. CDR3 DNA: TGTGCCAGCAGCCAAGAATACACAGGCCTAAGCAATCAGCCCCAGCATTTT.

The CDR3 region is CASSLVRGKLDSPLHF. As DNA, the CDR3 is TGTGCCAGCAGTTTAGTTAGGGGCAAGTTAGATTCACCCCTCCACTTT. The rearrangement joins TRBV27 to TRBJ1-6; maybe TRBD1 (5 bases). The CDR3 has 16 residues. The V end lost 2 bases, the J end lost 8 bases, and 16 bases lay between the germline ends. Germline V gene sequence: CDR1 MNHEY, CDR2 SMNVEV (reference sequence).

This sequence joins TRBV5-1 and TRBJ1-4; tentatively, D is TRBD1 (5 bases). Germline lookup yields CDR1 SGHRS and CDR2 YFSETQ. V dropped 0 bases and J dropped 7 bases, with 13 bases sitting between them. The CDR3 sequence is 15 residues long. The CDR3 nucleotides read TGCGCCAGCAGCTTGGGCCGGGGGTCGGGTGAAAAACTGTTTTTT. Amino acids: CASSLGRGSGEKLFF.

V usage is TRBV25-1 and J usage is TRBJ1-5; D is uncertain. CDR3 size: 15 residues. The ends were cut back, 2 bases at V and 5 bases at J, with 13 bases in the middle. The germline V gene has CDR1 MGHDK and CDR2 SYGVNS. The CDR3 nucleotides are TGTGCCAGCAGTGAACGCTTCGACGGGGATCAGCCCCAGCATTTT. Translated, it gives CASSERFDGDQPQHF.

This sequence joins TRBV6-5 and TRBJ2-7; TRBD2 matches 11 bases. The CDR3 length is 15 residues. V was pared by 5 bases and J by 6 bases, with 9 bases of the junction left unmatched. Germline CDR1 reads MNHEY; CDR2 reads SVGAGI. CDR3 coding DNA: TGTGCCAGCAGTAGATTAGCGGGGGGGCCGAGCGAGCAGTACTTC. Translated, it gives CASSRLAGGPSEQYF.

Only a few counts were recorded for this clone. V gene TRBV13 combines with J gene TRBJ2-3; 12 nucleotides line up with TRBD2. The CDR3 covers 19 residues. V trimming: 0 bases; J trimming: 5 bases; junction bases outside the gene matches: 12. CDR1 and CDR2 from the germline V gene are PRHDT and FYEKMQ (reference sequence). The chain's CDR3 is CASSLGLRTSGAPGDTQYF. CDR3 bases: TGTGCCAGCAGCTTAGGCCTCCGGACTAGCGGGGCCCCAGGAGATACGCAGTATTTT.

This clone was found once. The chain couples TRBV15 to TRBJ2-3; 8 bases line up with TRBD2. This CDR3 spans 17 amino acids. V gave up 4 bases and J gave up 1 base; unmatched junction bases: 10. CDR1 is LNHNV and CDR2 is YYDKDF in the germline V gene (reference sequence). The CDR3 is CATSIRLQRGRTDTQYF. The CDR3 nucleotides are TGTGCCACCAGCATTAGGTTACAGCGGGGGCGCACAGATACGCAGTATTTT.